The 28 T cell receptor beta chains below come from one sample, sequenced in a study of shared clonotypes between healthy human individuals. Sequencing used immunoSEQ multiplex PCR; TCRdb keeps in-frame clones, though not all of them. The table has roughly 2.2 million clones, about nine tenths seen once. Sequences were obtained from naive CD4+ T cells from PBMCs. The sample's subset: CD45RA+ positively selected. These receptors came from a man younger than 35 in good health. Some clones in this sample may be carry-over from other donors' samples.

This chain connects TRBV7-8 to TRBJ2-3; D not certain. The CDR3 is 14 residues long. Germline CDR1 and CDR2: SGHVS and FQNEAQ. The V end lost 5 bases, the J end lost 1 base, and 10 bases lay between the germline ends. In nucleotides, the CDR3 is TGTGCCAGCAGCGACCTCGGACGCACAGATACGCAGTATTTT. Translation gives CASSDLGRTDTQYF.

The chain is built from TRBV13 and TRBJ2-5; 12 nucleotides agree with TRBD2. V shed 8 bases and J 1 base; nucleotides not matched to a gene: 5. The length of the CDR3 is 15 residues. Germline loops: CDR1 PRHDT, CDR2 FYEKMQ (reference sequence). CDR3: CASGLAGFVQETQYF. The CDR3 DNA reads as TGTGCCAGCGGACTAGCGGGATTTGTCCAAGAGACCCAGTACTTC.

This clone was observed a single time. The chain has TRBV4-1 and TRBJ1-4, with 8 bases that match TRBD1. Germline V gene sequence: CDR1 MGHRA, CDR2 YSYEKL. With 6 bases clipped from V and 0 bases from J, the junction kept 9 bases outside the gene matches. The CDR3 totals 17 residues. CDR3 bases: TGCGCCAGCAGTCGAACAGGGGGTGGTGCAACTAATGAAAAACTGTTTTTT. As protein: CASSRTGGGATNEKLFF.

The chain uses TRBV11-2 and TRBJ2-2, with D perhaps TRBD2 (5 bases). Trimming took 5 bases from V and 3 from J, leaving 13 bases between them. The CDR3 is 15 residues long. Germline-derived CDR1 and CDR2 are SGHAT and FQNNGV. The CDR3, as DNA: TGTGCCAGCAGCACTGCTAGCACGGACACCGGGGAGCTGTTTTTT. It yields the protein CASSTASTDTGELFF.

V and J are TRBV27 and TRBJ2-7, with unresolved D. The V end was cut by 3 bases, the J end by 4 bases, with 4 bases between. The CDR3 has 11 residues. Germline V gives CDR1 MNHEY, CDR2 SMNVEV (reference sequence). The CDR3 protein is CASSFGYEQYF. The CDR3 bases are TGTGCCAGCAGTTTTGGGTACGAGCAGTACTTC.

The rearrangement joins TRBV28 to TRBJ2-2, with a possible D match to TRBD2 (6 bases). The CDR3 sequence is 17 residues long. Germline values: CDR1 MDHEN, CDR2 SYDVKM. V lost 3 bases to trimming and J lost 4 bases, with 18 bases between them. The CDR3 nucleotides read TGTGCCAGCAGTTTCTTGTGGCTCGGGAGAGGCACCGGGGAGCTGTTTTTT. Encoded protein: CASSFLWLGRGTGELFF.

The J gene is TRBJ2-3, the V gene TRBV9, with D tentatively TRBD2 (6 bases). The length of the CDR3 is 17 residues. V dropped 0 bases and J dropped 0 bases, with 14 bases sitting between them. The germline V gene has CDR1 SGDLS and CDR2 YYNGEE. The CDR3 bases are TGTGCCAGCAGCGTAGGGGTGGTAGCGGCGAGCACAGATACGCAGTATTTT. Translation: CASSVGVVAASTDTQYF.

The chain has TRBV5-1 and TRBJ1-1, with a possible D match to TRBD1 (6 bases). The CDR3 sequence is 15 residues long. The germline V gene has CDR1 SGHRS and CDR2 YFSETQ. Trimming pared 0 bases from V and 5 bases from J, leaving 14 bases between. The CDR3 DNA reads TGCGCCAGCAGCTTGGGTGTAAGGGGGTTTACTGAAGCTTTCTTT. The encoded protein is CASSLGVRGFTEAFF.

Written as DNA, the CDR3 is TGTGCCACCAGCAGACACACCGGAGTGAACACTGAAGCTTTCTTT. Its protein product is CATSRHTGVNTEAFF. The chain joins TRBV15 to TRBJ1-1; D remains unclear. Per germline, CDR1 LNHNV and CDR2 YYDKDF (reference sequence). This CDR3 has 15 amino acids. V was cut by 2 bases and J by 0 bases, with 10 bases left in between.

The chain joins TRBV29-1 to TRBJ1-1; D might be TRBD1 (5 bases). The V end lost 5 bases, the J end lost 3 bases, and 10 bases lay between the germline ends. CDR1 is SQVTM and CDR2 is ANQGSEA in the germline V gene. The CDR3 is made up of 12 amino acids. The CDR3 region is CSVSAGHTEAFF. The CDR3 region has the DNA TGCAGCGTTTCCGCAGGGCACACTGAAGCTTTCTTT.

V gene TRBV19 combines with J gene TRBJ2-1, with D possibly matching TRBD2 (5 bases). Between the trimmed V and J ends, which lost 0 bases and 7 bases, there was a span of 19 bases. Germline CDR1 and CDR2: LNHDA and SQIVND (reference sequence). This CDR3 is 17 amino acids long. The CDR3 reads CASSIDTDWSLSNEQFF. In DNA, the CDR3 is TGTGCCAGTAGTATAGACACGGACTGGTCCCTTTCTAATGAGCAGTTCTTC.

The V and J genes are TRBV27 and TRBJ2-2, with D possibly TRBD1 on 6 matching bases. CDR3 length: 17 residues. Trimming stripped 0 bases from V and 4 bases from J, with 15 bases between. Per the germline V gene, CDR1 is MNHEY and CDR2 is SMNVEV (reference sequence). CDR3 region: CASSLSSETGATGELFF. The CDR3 DNA reads TGTGCCAGCAGTTTATCTAGTGAGACAGGTGCCACCGGGGAGCTGTTTTTT.

This chain links TRBV5-6 with TRBJ2-3; the match to TRBD2 covers 11 bases. From germline, CDR1 is SGHDT and CDR2 YYEEEE. CDR3 length: 14 amino acids. Unmatched junction bases numbered 3, after V lost 5 bases and J lost 4 bases. CDR3 residues: CASSPSGRSDTQYF. As DNA, the CDR3 is TGTGCCAGCAGTCCTAGCGGGAGGTCAGATACGCAGTATTTT.

The V gene is TRBV7-3, the J gene TRBJ2-3; no reliable D call. The V end was cut by 5 bases, the J end by 2 bases, with 11 bases between. Germline V CDR1 and CDR2: SGHTA, FQGTGA. The CDR3 consists of 14 residues. CDR3 region: CASSERYFTDTQYF. Here the CDR3 DNA reads TGTGCCAGCAGCGAACGGTACTTCACAGATACGCAGTATTTT.

This clone was counted between two and nine times. The chain recombines TRBV6-5 with TRBJ2-2, with D tentatively TRBD2 (6 bases). This CDR3 has 13 residues. The germline gives CDR1 MNHEY, CDR2 SVGAGI. Trimming pared 10 bases from V and 1 base from J, leaving 10 bases between. This CDR3 is CATRDWNTGELFF. In DNA form, the CDR3 reads TGTGCCACTAGGGACTGGAACACCGGGGAGCTGTTTTTT.

On this clone itself: Other DNA sequences in this sample translate to the same CDR3. The CDR3 region is CASSLPSSGANVLTF. CDR3 DNA sequence: TGCGCCAGCAGCTTGCCGAGCTCTGGGGCCAACGTCCTGACTTTC. This chain links TRBV5-1 with TRBJ2-6; no clear D. The CDR3 loop spans 15 amino acids. The V and J ends lost 1 base and 0 bases respectively, with 5 bases between them. Looked up from germline, CDR1 is SGHRS and CDR2 is YFSETQ. The full variable domain, completed using reference TRBV5-1 and TRBJ2-6, is KAGVTQTPRYLIKTRGQQVTLSCSPISGHRSVSWYQQTPGQGLQFLFEYFSETQRNKGNFPGRFSGRQFSNSRSEMNVSTLELGDSALYLCASSLPSSGANVLTFGAGSRLTVL.

A remark on this clone: The sample carries other DNA sequences with the same CDR3. This chain uses TRBV5-8 with TRBJ2-1; no firm D call. This CDR3 comprises 11 residues. Trimming stripped 4 bases from V and 4 bases from J, with 3 bases between. Germline CDR1 SGHTS, CDR2 YDEGEE. For the CDR3, the DNA is TGTGCCAGCAGCAGTTACAATGAGCAGTTCTTC. This translates into CASSSYNEQFF. Full variable domain (outside the CDR3, taken from reference TRBV5-8 and TRBJ2-1): EAGVTQSPTHLIKTRGQQATLRCSPISGHTSVYWYQQALGLGLQFLLWYDEGEERNRGNFPPRFSGRQFPNYSSELNVNALELEDSALYLCASSSYNEQFFGPGTRLTVL.

This chain links TRBV19 with TRBJ2-2, with a possible D match to TRBD1 (7 bases). The CDR3 has 16 amino acids. Between the trimmed V and J ends, which lost 8 bases and 5 bases, there was a span of 21 bases. Germline V lookup: CDR1 LNHDA, CDR2 SQIVND (reference sequence). The CDR3 DNA reads TGTGCCAGTCGTTTCATGTTGGCAGGGGGGACCGGGGAGCTGTTTTTT. It is translated as CASRFMLAGGTGELFF.

V usage is TRBV5-1 and J usage is TRBJ2-7; tentative D call: TRBD1 (5 bases). Germline CDR1 is SGHRS and CDR2 is YFSETQ. This CDR3 has 14 amino acids. Trimming cost V 4 bases and J 4 bases, with 15 bases left between them. The chain's CDR3 is CASSLTASPYEQYF. The CDR3 nucleotides read TGCGCCAGCAGCCTGACAGCATCCCCTTACGAGCAGTACTTC.

The chain joins TRBV18 to TRBJ2-7; 8 bases align to TRBD2. CDR3 length: 15 residues. The ends lost 0 bases at V and 2 bases at J; junction bases unmatched: 3. Germline CDR1 KGHSH, CDR2 LQKENI. The CDR3, as DNA: TGTGCCAGCTCACCACCGGGACTAGGGGCCTACGAGCAGTACTTC. It yields the protein CASSPPGLGAYEQYF.

V gene TRBV6-6 combines with J gene TRBJ1-1; no clear D gene. CDR3 length: 16 residues. V was shortened by 0 bases and J by 1 base, with 12 bases between the two germline ends. Germline CDR1 MNHNY, CDR2 SVGAGI (reference sequence). The CDR3, as DNA: TGTGCCAGCAGTTACTCCGTCGGGCCTGCGAACACTGAAGCTTTCTTT. Amino acid sequence: CASSYSVGPANTEAFF.

J is TRBJ2-5 and V is TRBV5-6, with a tentative D call TRBD2 (6 bases). CDR1 and CDR2 (germline): SGHDT, YYEEEE. The CDR3 has 14 amino acids. V lost 5 bases to trimming and J lost 1 base, with 12 bases between them. CDR3 sequence (DNA): TGTGCCAGCAGGGGGACTTGGAGCCAAGAGACCCAGTACTTC. This codes for CASRGTWSQETQYF.

This chain joins TRBV27 and TRBJ2-7; 12 bases line up with TRBD2. Germline V CDR1 and CDR2: MNHEY, SMNVEV (reference sequence). V gave up 4 bases and J gave up 4 bases; unmatched junction bases: 8. The CDR3 totals 16 residues. Here the CDR3 reads CASSYRTSGIGYEQYF. The CDR3 nucleotides read TGTGCCAGCAGTTACCGGACTAGCGGGATAGGGTACGAGCAGTACTTC.

The chain has TRBV27 and TRBJ1-2; 9 bases map to TRBD1. The CDR3 has 13 amino acids. Looked up from germline, CDR1 is MNHEY and CDR2 is SMNVEV (reference sequence). V was pared by 3 bases and J by 7 bases, with 3 bases of the junction left unmatched. The CDR3, as DNA: TGTGCCAGCAGTTTCGGACAGGGGTTTGGCTACACCTTC. Its protein product is CASSFGQGFGYTF.

The rearrangement links TRBV5-6 to TRBJ2-7; 7 bases fit TRBD1. The CDR3 totals 15 residues. Germline V lookup: CDR1 SGHDT, CDR2 YYEEEE. The V segment lost 0 bases and the J segment 2 bases; nucleotides outside the gene matches: 5. The CDR3 protein is CASSLDRTGTYEQYF. The CDR3, as DNA: TGTGCCAGCAGCTTGGACAGGACAGGCACCTACGAGCAGTACTTC.

The chain has TRBV6-6 and TRBJ1-1; D may be TRBD1 (5 bases). The CDR3 contains 14 residues. V was trimmed by 6 bases and J by 5 bases, leaving 16 bases between them. Germline CDR1 MNHNY, CDR2 SVGAGI (reference sequence). The DNA for the CDR3 is TGTGCCAGCAGCCCCCCGGGGGTAGGGACTGAAGCTTTCTTT. Amino acids: CASSPPGVGTEAFF.

The chain couples TRBV19 to TRBJ2-7; D is perhaps TRBD1 or TRBD2 (5 bases each). The germline V gene encodes CDR1 LNHDA and CDR2 SQIVND (reference sequence). The CDR3 is made up of 15 amino acids. Trimming left V 8 bases short and J 2 bases short, with 19 bases between. CDR3 protein: CASGRDELGAYEQYF. CDR3 sequence (DNA): TGTGCCAGTGGTAGAGACGAACTAGGGGCCTACGAGCAGTACTTC. The variable domain in full, with the rest retrieved from reference TRBV19 and TRBJ2-7, is DGGITQSPKYLFRKEGQNVTLSCEQNLNHDAMYWYRQDPGQGLRLIYYSQIVNDFQKGDIAEGYSVSREKKESFPLTVTSAQKNPTAFYLCASGRDELGAYEQYFGPGTRLTVT.

The chain is built from TRBV7-3 and TRBJ2-7; the match to TRBD1 covers 7 bases. Germline loops: CDR1 SGHTA, CDR2 FQGTGA. This CDR3 has 15 amino acids. V shed 5 bases, J shed 6 bases, and the junction held 13 bases outside the gene matches. As DNA, the CDR3 is TGTGCCAGCAGCCCGAAAGGGGGCGCGGTCACCGAGCAGTACTTC. Translated, it gives CASSPKGGAVTEQYF.